This T cell receptor (beta chain) was obtained from a study of shared clonotypes between healthy human individuals. Whole-study results and caveats: Unshared clonotypes carried lower generation probabilities than those common to all four donors.

Concerning this clone itself: Its cognate antigen is unknown.

In the original analysis: ImmunoSEQ junction-only sequences lacked quality scores, so their filtering differed. Only in-frame clones appear in the TCRdb table, and some are missing; sequencing was by immunoSEQ multiplex PCR. V and J calls and clone size come straight from that table; D and trimming were deduced from the DNA. Counted here are roughly 1.5 million clones, around 98% occurring once; the ten biggest clones make up about 0.4%. CDR1 and CDR2 from the germline V gene are SNHLY and FYNNEI. This CDR3 region has 19 residues. Unmatched junction bases numbered 15, after V lost 4 bases and J lost 2 bases.

Sequenced sample: naive CD4+ T cells sorted from blood. Subset noted: CD45RA+ positively selected. The chain links TRBV2 to TRBJ1-2, with 11 bases that match TRBD1. The source is a man aged 25-45 years in good health. The CDR3 DNA reads TGTGCCAGCAGTGGGCCGGGACAGGGGGGGCGACTGCGGAACTATGGCTACACCTTC. Residues: CASSGPGQGGRLRNYGYTF.